Each of the 19 T cell receptor beta chains below was sequenced from the same sample in a study of shared clonotypes between healthy human individuals. The data were produced by immunoSEQ multiplex PCR, yet TCRdb's version contains in-frame clones alone and is incomplete. The profile shows 500,000 to 550,000 clones, roughly 95% of them singletons. Sequencing was performed on naive CD4+ T cells sorted from blood. Subset given: CD45RA+ positively selected. These receptors all come from a woman aged 25 to 39 in good health.

This clone turned up a few times. CDR3 in amino acids: CASSPGWQGQPQHF. The CDR3 nucleotides are TGTGCCAGCAGCCCGGGTTGGCAAGGGCAGCCCCAGCATTTT. V and J are TRBV27 and TRBJ1-5; no clear D gene. CDR3 length: 14 residues. Germline V lookup: CDR1 MNHEY, CDR2 SMNVEV (reference sequence). The V end was cut by 6 bases, the J end by 7 bases, with 16 bases between.

The rearrangement links TRBV28 to TRBJ1-1; D is possibly TRBD1 (5 bases). Trimming left V 5 bases short and J 4 bases short, with 20 bases between. Germline V gives CDR1 MDHEN, CDR2 SYDVKM. The CDR3 covers 16 residues. The CDR3 here is CASSPTPGELSTEAFF. CDR3 in DNA: TGTGCCAGCAGTCCCACTCCGGGGGAGCTCAGCACTGAAGCTTTCTTT.

This clone was counted only a few times. The chain combines TRBV6-5 with TRBJ1-2, with 8 bases fitting TRBD1. This CDR3 contains 14 residues. Germline trimming cut 6 bases from V and 3 bases from J; bases unmatched to any gene: 6. The germline gives CDR1 MNHEY, CDR2 SVGAGI. In DNA, the CDR3 is TGTGCCAGCAGGGGGCAGGGGGCCTACTATGGCTACACCTTC. Translating gives CASRGQGAYYGYTF.

The chain is built from TRBV28 and TRBJ2-2; a weak D match, TRBD1 (5 bases). Germline assignment: CDR1 MDHEN and CDR2 SYDVKM. The CDR3 is made up of 15 amino acids. Trimming took 7 bases from V and 6 from J, leaving 18 bases between them. CDR3 nucleotides: TGTGCCAGCACCCTGGGGCCAGGGTGGGCCGGGGAGCTGTTTTTT. Translated: CASTLGPGWAGELFF.

The chain couples TRBV19 to TRBJ1-4; no firm D call. The CDR3 spans 15 residues. Germline assignment: CDR1 LNHDA and CDR2 SQIVND (reference sequence). V gave up 4 bases and J gave up 0 bases, with 9 bases separating them. CDR3 DNA: TGTGCCAGTAGTACCCACACAGCAACTAATGAAAAACTGTTTTTT. Amino acid sequence: CASSTHTATNEKLFF.

This chain connects TRBV28 to TRBJ2-7; 10 bases map to TRBD1. The germline CDR1 and CDR2 sequences are MDHEN and SYDVKM. V shed 6 bases and J 3 bases; nucleotides not matched to a gene: 2. CDR3 size: 13 residues. CDR3 in amino acids: CASRGQGRYEQYF. In nucleotides, the CDR3 is TGTGCCAGCAGGGGACAGGGGCGCTACGAGCAGTACTTC. The variable domain in full, with the rest retrieved from reference TRBV28 and TRBJ2-7, is DVKVTQSSRYLVKRTGEKVFLECVQDMDHENMFWYRQDPGLGLRLIYFSYDVKMKEKGDIPEGYSVSREKKERFSLILESASTNQTSMYLCASRGQGRYEQYFGPGTRLTVT.

This chain joins TRBV5-1 and TRBJ2-6, with D tentatively TRBD2 (6 bases). V was trimmed by 0 bases and J by 4 bases, leaving 17 bases between them. CDR1 SGHRS and CDR2 YFSETQ come from the germline V gene. This CDR3 has 18 amino acids. CDR3 sequence (DNA): TGCGCCAGCAGCTTGGCGGCCCAAGGGGCGGGAGGGGCCAACGTCCTGACTTTC. Translated, it gives CASSLAAQGAGGANVLTF.

The rearrangement uses TRBV28 and TRBJ2-1; TRBD1 or TRBD2 may be the D gene (6 bases each). Germline-derived CDR1 and CDR2 are MDHEN and SYDVKM. The CDR3 is 18 amino acids. The V and J ends lost 6 bases and 1 base respectively, with 22 bases between them. CDR3 sequence (DNA): TGTGCCAGCAGCTCCGATTGGGGGCGGGACGATTCCTACAATGAGCAGTTCTTC. Encoded protein: CASSSDWGRDDSYNEQFF. The variable domain in full, completed from reference TRBV28 and TRBJ2-1, reads DVKVTQSSRYLVKRTGEKVFLECVQDMDHENMFWYRQDPGLGLRLIYFSYDVKMKEKGDIPEGYSVSREKKERFSLILESASTNQTSMYLCASSSDWGRDDSYNEQFFGPGTRLTVL.

The chain joins TRBV30 to TRBJ1-6; a weak D match, TRBD1 (5 bases). CDR1 and CDR2 (germline): GTSNPN, SVGIG (reference sequence). The CDR3 sequence is 12 residues long. Trimming removed 4 bases from V and 14 bases from J, with 15 bases in between. In DNA, the CDR3 is TGTGCCTGGAATGGAGGGGTCGCGTCCCTCCACTTT. This encodes CAWNGGVASLHF.

The chain uses TRBV15 and TRBJ2-2; D is perhaps TRBD1 or TRBD2 (5 bases each). Trimming stripped 6 bases from V and 6 bases from J, with 5 bases between. There are 11 residues in the CDR3. The germline CDR1 and CDR2 sequences are LNHNV and YYDKDF (reference sequence). The CDR3 coding sequence is TGTGCCACCAGGGGGGCCGGGGAGCTGTTTTTT. Translation: CATRGAGELFF.

The chain carries TRBV25-1 and TRBJ2-7; tentatively, D is TRBD1 or TRBD2 (5 bases each). The ends were cut back, 4 bases at V and 7 bases at J, with 20 bases in the middle. Looked up from germline, CDR1 is MGHDK and CDR2 is SYGVNS. The CDR3 has 15 amino acids. This CDR3 reads CASSALGKGPGEQYF. As DNA, the CDR3 is TGTGCCAGCAGTGCACTAGGGAAGGGGCCAGGGGAGCAGTACTTC.

The chain joins TRBV6-6 to TRBJ2-7, with 7 bases matching TRBD2. Germline trimming cut 4 bases from V and 0 bases from J; bases unmatched to any gene: 3. This CDR3 contains 14 residues. The germline CDR1 and CDR2 sequences are MNHNY and SVGAGI (reference sequence). The CDR3 region is CASSLTSDSYEQYF. DNA for the CDR3: TGTGCCAGCAGTTTAACTAGCGACTCCTACGAGCAGTACTTC.

The chain joins TRBV10-1 to TRBJ2-2; the D is unclear. Germline CDR1 is WNHNN and CDR2 is SYGVQD (reference sequence). The CDR3 contains 12 residues. V shed 2 bases and J shed 2 bases, with 0 bases lying between them. CDR3 coding DNA: TGCGCCAGCAGTGAGAACACCGGGGAGCTGTTTTTT. Translation gives CASSENTGELFF.

On this clone itself: Other DNA sequences of this sample code for an identical CDR3. CDR3 in amino acids: CASSLAGGPDTQYF. As DNA, the CDR3 is TGCGCCAGCAGTCTAGCGGGAGGGCCAGATACGCAGTATTTT. The rearrangement joins TRBV5-1 to TRBJ2-3; 12 positions match TRBD2. In germline, CDR1 is SGHRS, CDR2 YFSETQ. Germline trimming cut 5 bases from V and 4 bases from J; bases unmatched to any gene: 2. The length of the CDR3 is 14 residues.

The chain recombines TRBV19 with TRBJ2-6; D remains unclear. Per the germline V gene, CDR1 is LNHDA and CDR2 is SQIVND (reference sequence). The length of the CDR3 is 16 residues. The ends were cut back, 3 bases at V and 2 bases at J, with 11 bases in the middle. DNA for the CDR3: TGTGCCAGTAGTATGGAAGGAAACCCTGGGGCCAACGTCCTGACTTTC. This gives the protein CASSMEGNPGANVLTF.

The rearrangement links TRBV11-1 to TRBJ2-2; the match to TRBD2 covers 7 bases. The CDR3 length is 17 residues. CDR1 is SGHAT, CDR2 FQDESV, per germline (reference sequence). J gave up 2 bases and V 3 bases, and 9 bases lay outside the gene matches. The CDR3 DNA is TGTGCCAGCAGCTTGGCTGACGGGAGGTCTAACACCGGGGAGCTGTTTTTT. Residues: CASSLADGRSNTGELFF.

This rearrangement joins TRBV6-6 to TRBJ1-3, with D perhaps TRBD1 (5 bases). Between the trimmed V and J ends, which lost 5 bases and 0 bases, there was a span of 11 bases. Germline CDR1 MNHNY, CDR2 SVGAGI (reference sequence). This CDR3 is built from 15 residues. The CDR3 loop is CASSRDAYSGNTIYF. DNA for the CDR3: TGTGCCAGCAGTCGGGACGCCTACTCTGGAAACACCATATATTTT.

The chain carries TRBV7-9 and TRBJ2-7; 16 nucleotides agree with TRBD2. The CDR3 is made up of 15 amino acids. The germline CDR1 and CDR2 sequences are SEHNR and FQNEAQ (reference sequence). V lost 6 bases and J lost 7; bases outside the gene matches: 6. The CDR3 nucleotides are TGTGCCAGCAGTCACGGGACTAGCGGGAGGGTGGAGCAGTACTTC. This codes for CASSHGTSGRVEQYF.

The J gene is TRBJ2-7, the V gene TRBV11-2; D is perhaps TRBD2 (6 bases). From germline, CDR1 is SGHAT and CDR2 FQNNGV. The ends were cut back, 3 bases at V and 5 bases at J, with 17 bases in the middle. The CDR3 covers 15 residues. Here the CDR3 reads CASSFGSEGIHEQYF. The CDR3, as DNA: TGTGCCAGCAGCTTCGGGAGTGAGGGAATCCACGAGCAGTACTTC.